These T cell receptor beta chains were read from a single sample in a study of neurological immune-mediated disorders. TCRdb reprocessed the 5' RACE reads with MiXCR, giving one entry per CDR3 protein. The top ten hold about 2.5% of the sample, which has fewer than 40,000 distinct CDR3 sequences, more than 10% seen once. The specimen sequenced was PBMCs. These TCRs come from a woman in her thirties or forties in good health. Each CDR3 is given without its conserved first and last residue. Size is omitted from some rows. Given values are once, few, many or a class for expanded clones.

size,V,CDR3
.,TRBV18,ASSESSSGTLGEKLF
many,TRBV14,ASSQDSTALNTEAF
.,TRBV4-3,ASSQDLTGTQY
few,TRBV20-1,SAPRASGPPTDTQY
many,TRBV5-5,ASSPHTEQGEAF
many,TRBV7-2,ASSFQGTGPYNEQF
.,TRBV20-1,SANRGMNTEAF
many,TRBV6-6,ASSYRGRSREQY
.,TRBV5-5,ASSLETEAPLH
many,TRBV27,ASSLQGQGYTEAF
many,TRBV20-1,SAPGTPNSPLH
many,TRBV5-1,ASSPPEGLAYT
few,TRBV7-2,ASSSDRIYEQY
many,TRBV5-1,ASSLSGKNIQY
many,TRBV9,ASSVEGLSTDTQY
many,TRBV12-3/TRBV12-4,ASSPVSVNEQF
medium-sized,TRBV6-5,ASSYSMGDGYT
many,TRBV10-3,ASDRGATGELF
medium-sized,TRBV4-3,ASSLTTGNNQPQH
.,TRBV12-5,ASGLKGADQPHH
.,TRBV14,ASSQESPINTEAF
many,TRBV20-1,SAKNRDSPYEQY
many,TRBV7-2,ASSPDALGSQPQH
many,TRBV27,ASSRASSGANVLT
many,TRBV7-9,ASSLTGNTEAF
many,TRBV7-6,ASSLEGGQGWYEQY
.,TRBV19,ASTLQGSGTPRTAAF
many,TRBV9,TSSTGSGYQETQY
.,TRBV5-1,ASSLRGTGSLDEQY
many,TRBV6-2/TRBV6-3,ASRTHQGSDEQF
many,TRBV27,ASSLATAQATDTQY